This T cell receptor (beta chain) was found in a study of blood T cell repertoires in COVID-19. The wider study: Samples of COVID-19 (acute and convalescent) were obtained from the United States, Italy and Spain.

Participant ages covered roughly 18 to 89 years across 20 to 30 US areas. Researchers sorted participants into cohorts using their self-reported clinical history. TCRdb's copy holds only in-frame clones and misses some; the assay was immunoSEQ multiplex PCR. The sample holds just over 80,000 clones, about 89% seen once. This CDR3 region has 12 residues. After removal of 7 bases from V and 5 bases from J, the junction contained 2 bases not matched to a gene. This TCR was sampled from a woman in her forties or fifties with acute COVID-19. V usage is TRBV12-3 or TRBV12-4 and J usage is TRBJ2-7, with 10 bases matching TRBD2. Sequencing used PBMCs or T cells enriched from blood (not recorded which). This CDR3 is CASMLAGDEQYF. CDR3 coding DNA: TGTGCCAGCATGCTAGCGGGAGACGAGCAGTACTTC.